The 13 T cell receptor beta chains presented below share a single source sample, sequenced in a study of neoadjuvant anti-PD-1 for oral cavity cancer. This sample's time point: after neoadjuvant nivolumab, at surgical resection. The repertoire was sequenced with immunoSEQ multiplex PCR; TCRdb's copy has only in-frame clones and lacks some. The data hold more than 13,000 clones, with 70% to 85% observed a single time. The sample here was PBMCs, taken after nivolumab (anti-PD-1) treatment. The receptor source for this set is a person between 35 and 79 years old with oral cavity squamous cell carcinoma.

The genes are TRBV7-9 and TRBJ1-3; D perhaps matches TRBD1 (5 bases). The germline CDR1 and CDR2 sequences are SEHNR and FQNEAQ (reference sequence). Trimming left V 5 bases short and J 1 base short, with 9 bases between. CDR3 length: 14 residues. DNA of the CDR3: TGTGCCAGCAGCCTAGACAGTTCTGGAAACACCATATATTTT. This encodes CASSLDSSGNTIYF.

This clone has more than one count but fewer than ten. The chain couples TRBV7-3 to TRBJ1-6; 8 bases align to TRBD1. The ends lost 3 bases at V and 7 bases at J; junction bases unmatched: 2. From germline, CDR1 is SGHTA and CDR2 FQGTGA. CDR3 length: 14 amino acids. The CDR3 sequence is CASSFRGPNSPLHF. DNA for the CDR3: TGTGCCAGCAGCTTCAGGGGGCCAAATTCACCCCTCCACTTT.

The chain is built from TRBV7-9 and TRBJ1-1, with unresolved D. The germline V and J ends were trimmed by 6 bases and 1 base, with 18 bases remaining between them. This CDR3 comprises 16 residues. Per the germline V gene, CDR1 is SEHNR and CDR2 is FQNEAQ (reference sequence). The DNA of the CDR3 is TGTGCCAGCAGACCTACGTGGCGGGCAGGGAACACTGAAGCTTTCTTT. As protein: CASRPTWRAGNTEAFF.

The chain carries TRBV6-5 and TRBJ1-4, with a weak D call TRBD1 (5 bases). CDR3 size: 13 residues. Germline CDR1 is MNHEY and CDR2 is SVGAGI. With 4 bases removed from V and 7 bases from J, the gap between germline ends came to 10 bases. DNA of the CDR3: TGTGCCAGCAGTTCGGGACCCCTTGAAAAACTGTTTTTT. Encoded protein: CASSSGPLEKLFF.

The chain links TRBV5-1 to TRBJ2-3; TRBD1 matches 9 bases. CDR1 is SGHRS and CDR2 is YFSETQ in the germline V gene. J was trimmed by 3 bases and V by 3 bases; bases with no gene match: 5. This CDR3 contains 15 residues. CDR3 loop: CASSWWTGVTDTQYF. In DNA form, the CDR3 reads TGCGCCAGCAGCTGGTGGACAGGGGTGACAGATACGCAGTATTTT. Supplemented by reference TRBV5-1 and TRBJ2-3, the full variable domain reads KAGVTQTPRYLIKTRGQQVTLSCSPISGHRSVSWYQQTPGQGLQFLFEYFSETQRNKGNFPGRFSGRQFSNSRSEMNVSTLELGDSALYLCASSWWTGVTDTQYFGPGTRLTVL.

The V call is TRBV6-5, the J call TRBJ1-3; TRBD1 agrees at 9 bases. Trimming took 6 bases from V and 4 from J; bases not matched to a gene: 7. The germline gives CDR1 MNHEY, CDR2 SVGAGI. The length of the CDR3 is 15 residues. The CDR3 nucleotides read TGTGCCAGCAGACGGGACAGGGACTCCGGAAACACCATATATTTT. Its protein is CASRRDRDSGNTIYF.

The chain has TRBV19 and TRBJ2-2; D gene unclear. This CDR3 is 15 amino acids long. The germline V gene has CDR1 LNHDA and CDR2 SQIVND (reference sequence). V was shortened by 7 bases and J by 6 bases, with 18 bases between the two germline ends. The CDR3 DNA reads TGTGCCAGTACCGACTTATCCAGAGGAGCCGGGGAGCTGTTTTTT. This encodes CASTDLSRGAGELFF.

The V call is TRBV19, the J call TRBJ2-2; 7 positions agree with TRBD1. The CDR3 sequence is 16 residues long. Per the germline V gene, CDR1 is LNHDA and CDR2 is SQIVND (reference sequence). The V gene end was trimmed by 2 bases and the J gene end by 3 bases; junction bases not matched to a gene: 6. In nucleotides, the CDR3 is TGTGCCAGTAGTATACGGACAGGCGGAGACACCGGGGAGCTGTTTTTT. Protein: CASSIRTGGDTGELFF.

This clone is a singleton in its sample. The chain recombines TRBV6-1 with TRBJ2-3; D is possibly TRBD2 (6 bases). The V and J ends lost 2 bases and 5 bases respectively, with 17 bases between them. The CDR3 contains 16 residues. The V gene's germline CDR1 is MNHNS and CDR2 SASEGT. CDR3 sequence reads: CASSERVRLDLDTQYF. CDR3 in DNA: TGTGCCAGCAGTGAACGGGTCAGACTAGACTTAGATACGCAGTATTTT.

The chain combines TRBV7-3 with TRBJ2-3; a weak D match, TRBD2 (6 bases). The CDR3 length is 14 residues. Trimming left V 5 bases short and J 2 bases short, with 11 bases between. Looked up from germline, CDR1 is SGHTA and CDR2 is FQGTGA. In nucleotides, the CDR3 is TGTGCCAGCAGCCCGGGACTCTCCACAGATACGCAGTATTTT. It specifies CASSPGLSTDTQYF. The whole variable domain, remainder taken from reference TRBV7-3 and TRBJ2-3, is GAGVSQTPSNKVTEKGKYVELRCDPISGHTALYWYRQSLGQGPEFLIYFQGTGAADDSGLPNDRFFAVRPEGSVSTLKIQRTERGDSAVYLCASSPGLSTDTQYFGPGTRLTVL.

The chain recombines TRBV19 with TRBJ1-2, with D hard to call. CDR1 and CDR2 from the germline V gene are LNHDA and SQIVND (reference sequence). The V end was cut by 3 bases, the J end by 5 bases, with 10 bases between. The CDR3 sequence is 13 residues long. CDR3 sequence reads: CASSMSWRYGYTF. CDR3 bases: TGTGCCAGTAGTATGAGTTGGAGGTATGGCTACACCTTC.

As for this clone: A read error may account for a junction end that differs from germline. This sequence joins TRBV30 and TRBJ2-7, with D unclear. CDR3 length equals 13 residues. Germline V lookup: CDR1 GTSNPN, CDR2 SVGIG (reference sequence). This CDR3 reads CAWSLAQSLGPLF. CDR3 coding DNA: TGTGCCTGGAGTTTAGCCCAGAGTCTCGGGCCCCTTTTC.

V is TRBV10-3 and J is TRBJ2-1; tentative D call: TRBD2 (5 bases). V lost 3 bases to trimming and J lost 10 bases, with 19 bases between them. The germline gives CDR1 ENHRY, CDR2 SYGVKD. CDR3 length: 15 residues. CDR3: CAISEPDVARPEQFF. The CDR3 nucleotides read TGTGCCATCAGTGAACCTGATGTAGCGCGCCCGGAGCAGTTCTTC.